The 9 T cell receptor beta chains given below trace back to one sample, sequenced in a study of T cell changes during pregnancy in multiple sclerosis. Assay used: immunoSEQ multiplex PCR; TCRdb lists only in-frame clones, some missing. The table shows around 60,000 clones, with 80% to 90% occurring only once. The sequencing here drew on peripheral blood, taken in the first trimester of pregnancy. The receptors were gathered from a female donor with multiple sclerosis, enrolled in a pregnancy study.

This clone turned up a few times. The chain has TRBV30 and TRBJ1-1; D gene uncertain. The germline V gene has CDR1 GTSNPN and CDR2 SVGIG (reference sequence). Trimming removed 0 bases from V and 1 base from J, with 6 bases in between. This CDR3 has 13 residues. The CDR3 DNA reads TGTGCCTGGAGTGTAGAGGGGAACACTGAAGCTTTCTTT. Translating gives CAWSVEGNTEAFF.

The CDR3 DNA sequence: TGTGCCAGCAGCCCCAACTGGGGGGGACAGCCCCAGCATTTT. Its protein product is CASSPNWGGQPQHF. This chain uses TRBV11-2 with TRBJ1-5; the D gene is possibly TRBD1 (5 bases). Germline V gives CDR1 SGHAT, CDR2 FQNNGV. The CDR3 length is 14 residues. Trimming took off 5 bases at V and 7 bases at J, with 15 bases between the two ends.

The chain uses TRBV7-6 and TRBJ1-4, with 8 nucleotides matching TRBD1. This CDR3 has 15 amino acids. Germline V gene sequence: CDR1 SGHVS, CDR2 FNYEAQ. J gave up 2 bases and V 2 bases, and 1 base lay outside the gene matches. The CDR3 sequence: CASSLNRGTNEKLFF. The DNA of the CDR3 is TGTGCCAGCAGCTTAAACAGGGGGACTAATGAAAAACTGTTTTTT. Full variable domain (missing parts from reference TRBV7-6 and TRBJ1-4): GAGVSQSPRYKVTKRGQDVALRCDPISGHVSLYWYRQALGQGPEFLTYFNYEAQQDKSGLPNDRFSAERPEGSISTLTIQRTEQRDSAMYRCASSLNRGTNEKLFFGSGTQLSVL.

This clone was seen only once. The rearrangement links TRBV7-9 to TRBJ2-1, with a tentative D call TRBD1 (5 bases). CDR1 and CDR2 (germline): SEHNR, FQNEAQ (reference sequence). The CDR3 spans 15 residues. The V end was cut by 3 bases, the J end by 2 bases, with 11 bases between. The CDR3 protein is CASSLWQGPYNEQFF. In nucleotides, the CDR3 is TGTGCCAGCAGCTTGTGGCAGGGTCCCTACAATGAGCAGTTCTTC.

The rearrangement joins TRBV27 to TRBJ2-2; D not certain. Germline CDR1 reads MNHEY; CDR2 reads SMNVEV (reference sequence). The CDR3 has 12 residues. V was trimmed by 3 bases and J by 6 bases, leaving 5 bases between them. The CDR3 region is CASSFSAGELFF. CDR3 nucleotides: TGTGCCAGCAGTTTTAGTGCCGGGGAGCTGTTTTTT.

The chain recombines TRBV5-8 with TRBJ1-3, with 8 bases matching TRBD1. Germline V lookup: CDR1 SGHTS, CDR2 YDEGEE. CDR3 length: 16 amino acids. V was clipped by 2 bases and J by 3 bases; unmatched bases: 7. CDR3 sequence: CASSFLTGDLGNTIYF. The CDR3 region has the DNA TGTGCCAGCAGCTTCTTGACAGGGGACCTTGGAAACACCATATATTTT.

This chain connects TRBV10-3 to TRBJ2-5, with TRBD1 as a possible D gene (6 bases). The germline V gene has CDR1 ENHRY and CDR2 SYGVKD. CDR3 length: 13 amino acids. Deletions cut 6 bases from V and 5 bases from J, with 13 bases between. The CDR3 DNA reads as TGTGCCATCAGAGAAACAGGGATGGAGACCCAGTACTTC. It yields the protein CAIRETGMETQYF.

V gene TRBV30 combines with J gene TRBJ2-2; possible D gene TRBD2, 5 bases. This CDR3 comprises 16 residues. Germline-derived CDR1 and CDR2 are GTSNPN and SVGIG (reference sequence). Trimming pared 2 bases from V and 3 bases from J, leaving 16 bases between. DNA of the CDR3: TGTGCCTGGAGTTCAGGAGCGGTATTGGACACCGGGGAGCTGTTTTTT. Protein sequence: CAWSSGAVLDTGELFF. The full variable domain, its missing parts supplied by reference TRBV30 and TRBJ2-2, is SQTIHQWPATLVQPVGSPLSLECTVEGTSNPNLYWYRQAAGRGLQLLFYSVGIGQISSEVPQNLSASRPQDRQFILSSKKLLLSDSGFYLCAWSSGAVLDTGELFFGEGSRLTVL.

J is TRBJ2-7 and V is TRBV19, with 8 bases identical to TRBD1. V was pared by 6 bases and J by 7 bases, with 5 bases of the junction left unmatched. The CDR3 runs 12 residues. Germline loops: CDR1 LNHDA, CDR2 SQIVND (reference sequence). The DNA of the CDR3 is TGTGCCAGTAGGCAGGGGGCAGGGGAGCAGTACTTC. Amino acid sequence: CASRQGAGEQYF.